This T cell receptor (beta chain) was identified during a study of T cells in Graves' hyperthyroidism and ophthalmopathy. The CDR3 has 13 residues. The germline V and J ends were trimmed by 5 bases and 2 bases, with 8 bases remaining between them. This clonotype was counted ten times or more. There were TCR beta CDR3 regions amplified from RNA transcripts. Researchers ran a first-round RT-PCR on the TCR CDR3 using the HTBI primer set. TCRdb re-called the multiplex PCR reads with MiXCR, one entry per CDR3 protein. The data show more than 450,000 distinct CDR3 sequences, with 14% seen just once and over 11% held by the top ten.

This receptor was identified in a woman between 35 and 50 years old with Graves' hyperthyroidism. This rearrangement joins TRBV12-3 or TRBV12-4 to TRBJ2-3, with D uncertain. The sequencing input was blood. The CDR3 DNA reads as TGTGCCAGCAGTCACCTCTCCACAGATACGCAGTATTTT. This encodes CASSHLSTDTQYF.